This T cell receptor (beta chain) originates from a study of shared T cell receptors in the human thymus. The assay was immunoSEQ multiplex PCR, and TCRdb's table has in-frame clones only and misses some. The sample consists of over 350,000 clones, 95% of them appearing once. The CDR3 runs to 15 residues. From germline, CDR1 is SGHVS and CDR2 FNYEAQ. Trimming cost V 5 bases and J 2 bases, with 12 bases left between them. In this sample, this clone turned up once. The clonotype comes from a human donor. Sequenced: thymocytes. The chain recombines TRBV7-6 with TRBJ1-4; maybe TRBD1 (5 bases). For the CDR3, the DNA is TGTGCCAGCAGCCGAACCGACAGTACTAATGAAAAACTGTTTTTT. Amino acids: CASSRTDSTNEKLFF.